Shown below are 20 T cell receptor beta chains from a single sample sequenced in a study of human T cells and chemical hapten exposure. TCRdb processed the RACE reads anew with MiXCR; each CDR3 protein has one entry. The data hold approximately 43,000 distinct CDR3 sequences, with over 3.5% observed a single time. Time point described: patch test 1, 2 weeks after DPC sensitization. Treatment: therapeutic diphenylcyclopropenone sensitization with weekly scalp DPC. Before extraction, the whole blood was not fractionated, and total RNA was taken from it. The sample consisted of whole blood, taken in connection with sensitization to the hapten diphenylcyclopropenone (DPC). Source of these receptors: a man aged 50 to 59 with alopecia areata. Some clones in this sample may be carry-over from other donors' samples.

This clonotype has ten or more counts. The gene calls are TRBV12-3 or TRBV12-4 and TRBJ1-1, with 8 bases aligning to TRBD1. There are 14 residues in the CDR3. The ends lost 1 base at V and 5 bases at J; junction bases unmatched: 3. In DNA form, the CDR3 reads TGTGCCAGCAGTTTAGTCGGACAGGGTACTGAAGCTTTCTTT. It encodes CASSLVGQGTEAFF.

This clonotype came up a few times. The rearrangement links TRBV27 to TRBJ1-5, with D maybe TRBD1 (6 bases). CDR3 length equals 14 residues. From germline, CDR1 is MNHEY and CDR2 SMNVEV (reference sequence). Between the trimmed V and J ends, which lost 7 bases and 4 bases, there was a span of 14 bases. The CDR3 loop reads CASKQGMGNQPQHF. The DNA for the CDR3 is TGTGCCAGCAAACAGGGAATGGGTAATCAGCCCCAGCATTTT.

This clonotype has ten or more counts. The rearrangement uses TRBV12-3 or TRBV12-4 and TRBJ1-5, with unresolved D. The CDR3 runs to 12 residues. Trimming stripped 3 bases from V and 9 bases from J, with 9 bases between. CDR3: CASSFDTSPQHF. The CDR3 DNA reads TGTGCCAGCAGTTTCGATACATCGCCCCAGCATTTT.

This clonotype has a count of ten or more. The chain uses TRBV6-5 and TRBJ1-5; D call uncertain. The CDR3 is made up of 14 amino acids. Germline CDR1 and CDR2: MNHEY and SVGAGI. The V gene lost 6 bases and the J gene lost 5 bases, with 14 bases spanning the gap. In DNA, the CDR3 is TGTGCCAGCAGCCGCCAGAGGGAATATCAGCCCCAGCATTTT. Translation gives CASSRQREYQPQHF.

This clonotype was seen once. One base away lies a much larger clone, so this may be a sequencing read error. The chain is built from TRBV6-6 and TRBJ2-1; D gene unclear. In germline, CDR1 is MNHNY, CDR2 SVGAGI (reference sequence). The CDR3 is 12 amino acids. The CDR3: CTSSYSRNEQFF. As DNA, the CDR3 is TGTACCAGCAGTTACTCCCGCAATGAGCAGTTCTTC.

As concerns this clonotype: A single base separates this from a much larger clone, so it may be a read error. The chain uses TRBV5-4 and TRBJ1-1; the match to TRBD1 covers 9 bases. The CDR3 length is 14 residues. Germline CDR1 is SGHNT and CDR2 is YYREEE (reference sequence). The CDR3 nucleotides are TGTGCCTGCAGCTCCCAGACAGGGGGCACTGAAGCTTTCTTT. Its protein product is CACSSQTGGTEAFF. The full variable domain, completed using reference TRBV5-4 and TRBJ1-1, is ETGVTQSPTHLIKTRGQQVTLRCSSQSGHNTVSWYQQALGQGPQFIFQYYREEENGRGNFPPRFSGLQFPNYSSELNVNALELDDSALYLCACSSQTGGTEAFFGQGTRLTVV.

In its sample, this clonotype was seen many times. V is TRBV12-3 or TRBV12-4 and J is TRBJ1-5; 8 bases fit TRBD1. Germline trimming cut 4 bases from V and 9 bases from J; bases unmatched to any gene: 14. This CDR3 spans 16 amino acids. The CDR3 sequence is CASSSRQGPSRGPQHF. CDR3 DNA: TGTGCCAGCAGTTCCCGACAGGGGCCATCCCGAGGGCCCCAGCATTTT.

This clonotype was seen at least ten times. This chain joins TRBV2 and TRBJ2-3; D is undetermined. The CDR3 extends over 12 amino acids. Trimming took off 8 bases at V and 3 bases at J, with 9 bases between the two ends. The germline V gene encodes CDR1 SNHLY and CDR2 FYNNEI. The CDR3 nucleotides are TGTGCCAGCGCCGGCCCAACAGATACGCAGTATTTT. It specifies CASAGPTDTQYF.

The chain links TRBV18 to TRBJ1-1; 7 nucleotides match TRBD1. This CDR3 is built from 16 residues. Germline lookup yields CDR1 KGHSH and CDR2 LQKENI. V was pared by 1 base and J by 5 bases, with 10 bases of the junction left unmatched. The CDR3 DNA is TGTGCCAGCTCACCACGGACAGGCCGAACCGCGACTGAAGCTTTCTTT. Protein sequence: CASSPRTGRTATEAFF.

This clonotype was counted many times. The gene calls are TRBV2 and TRBJ2-3; 10 nucleotides align to TRBD2. Trimming removed 4 bases from V and 3 bases from J; junction bases left unmatched: 7. Germline V gene sequence: CDR1 SNHLY, CDR2 FYNNEI. The CDR3 is made up of 16 amino acids. This CDR3 reads CASSVGLAGVTDTQYF. For the CDR3, the DNA is TGTGCCAGCAGTGTCGGGCTAGCGGGAGTAACAGATACGCAGTATTTT.

In its sample, this clonotype was seen many times. The rearrangement uses TRBV2 and TRBJ2-5, with 9 bases fitting TRBD1. The germline gives CDR1 SNHLY, CDR2 FYNNEI. CDR3 size: 15 residues. V shed 6 bases, J shed 5 bases, and the junction held 10 bases outside the gene matches. DNA for the CDR3: TGTGCCAGCAGCGAAACGGGACAGGGTTATGAGACCCAGTACTTC. Translated, it gives CASSETGQGYETQYF.

The sample holds many counts of this clonotype. The chain carries TRBV6-1 and TRBJ1-2, with D maybe TRBD1 (6 bases). Germline loops: CDR1 MNHNS, CDR2 SASEGT. The CDR3 covers 14 residues. V gave up 4 bases and J gave up 3 bases, with 12 bases separating them. The CDR3 bases are TGTGCCAGCAGTGGGGCAGGGGATGACTATGGCTACACCTTC. Translating gives CASSGAGDDYGYTF.

In this sample, this clonotype turned up a few times. This sequence joins TRBV20-1 and TRBJ2-2; possibly TRBD1 for D (6 bases). Germline-derived CDR1 and CDR2 are DFQATT and SNEGSKA (reference sequence). V lost 2 bases and J lost 4, with 8 bases in between. This CDR3 region has 13 residues. Written as DNA, the CDR3 is TGCAGTGCTAGATACAGGGTCACCGGGGAGCTGTTTTTT. This encodes CSARYRVTGELFF.

This clonotype was seen many times. The V and J genes are TRBV18 and TRBJ1-5; D not resolved. The CDR3 consists of 13 residues. The V end was cut by 4 bases, the J end by 1 base, with 5 bases between. CDR1 and CDR2 (germline): KGHSH, LQKENI. The CDR3 DNA sequence: TGTGCCAGCTCACTACAGAGCAATCAGCCCCAGCATTTT. It yields the protein CASSLQSNQPQHF.

This clonotype has a count of ten or more. The chain has TRBV6-2 or TRBV6-3 and TRBJ2-3; D gene unclear. Between the trimmed V and J ends, which lost 2 bases and 0 bases, there was a span of 3 bases. This CDR3 has 13 residues. Germline CDR1 is MNHEY and CDR2 is SVGEGT. In nucleotides, the CDR3 is TGTGCCAGCAGTTACGACAGCACAGATACGCAGTATTTT. It specifies CASSYDSTDTQYF.

This clonotype has at least ten counts. The chain employs TRBV12-3 or TRBV12-4 and TRBJ1-2, with 8 bases that match TRBD1. The V and J ends lost 6 bases and 6 bases, in that order; junction bases with no gene match: 9. CDR3 length: 14 amino acids. CDR3 DNA: TGTGCCAGCAGCAGAGGACAGGGAAGGGATGGCTACACCTTC. Translating it yields CASSRGQGRDGYTF.

At least ten counts were recorded for this clonotype. The chain uses TRBV30 and TRBJ1-5; D not certain. The length of the CDR3 is 13 residues. Germline values: CDR1 GTSNPN, CDR2 SVGIG (reference sequence). The V gene lost 5 bases and the J gene lost 1 base, with 9 bases spanning the gap. The CDR3 DNA follows: TGTGCCTGGGCCCCTCAAAGCAATCAGCCCCAGCATTTT. This gives the protein CAWAPQSNQPQHF. Combining the CDR3 with reference TRBV30 and TRBJ1-5 gives the whole variable domain SQTIHQWPATLVQPVGSPLSLECTVEGTSNPNLYWYRQAAGRGLQLLFYSVGIGQISSEVPQNLSASRPQDRQFILSSKKLLLSDSGFYLCAWAPQSNQPQHFGDGTRLSIL.

This clonotype was detected many times. J is TRBJ2-5 and V is TRBV18; D gene unclear. CDR3 length: 13 residues. Germline V lookup: CDR1 KGHSH, CDR2 LQKENI. V was pared by 4 bases and J by 1 base, with 7 bases between. The CDR3 DNA sequence: TGTGCCAGCTCACGCGAAGTCCAAGAGACCCAGTACTTC. This encodes CASSREVQETQYF.

This clonotype has at least ten counts. At one boundary the junction diverges from the germline segment, which might be a read error. This chain uses TRBV7-8 with TRBJ2-1; maybe TRBD2 (6 bases). The CDR3 consists of 13 residues. Germline-derived CDR1 and CDR2 are SGHVS and FQNEAQ. Written as DNA, the CDR3 is TGTGCCAGCAGCTTAGGGCCGGGAGAACTCCCAGTCTTC. The encoded protein is CASSLGPGELPVF.

A remark on this clonotype: A much larger clone lies one base from this, so it may be a read error. The rearrangement joins TRBV15 to TRBJ1-6; the D gene is possibly TRBD1 (6 bases). Germline loops: CDR1 LNHNV, CDR2 YYDKDF (reference sequence). This CDR3 comprises 15 residues. The CDR3 region has the DNA TGTGCCACCAGCAGAGATACGGGGGGCAATTCACACCTCCACTTT. This translates into CATSRDTGGNSHLHF.